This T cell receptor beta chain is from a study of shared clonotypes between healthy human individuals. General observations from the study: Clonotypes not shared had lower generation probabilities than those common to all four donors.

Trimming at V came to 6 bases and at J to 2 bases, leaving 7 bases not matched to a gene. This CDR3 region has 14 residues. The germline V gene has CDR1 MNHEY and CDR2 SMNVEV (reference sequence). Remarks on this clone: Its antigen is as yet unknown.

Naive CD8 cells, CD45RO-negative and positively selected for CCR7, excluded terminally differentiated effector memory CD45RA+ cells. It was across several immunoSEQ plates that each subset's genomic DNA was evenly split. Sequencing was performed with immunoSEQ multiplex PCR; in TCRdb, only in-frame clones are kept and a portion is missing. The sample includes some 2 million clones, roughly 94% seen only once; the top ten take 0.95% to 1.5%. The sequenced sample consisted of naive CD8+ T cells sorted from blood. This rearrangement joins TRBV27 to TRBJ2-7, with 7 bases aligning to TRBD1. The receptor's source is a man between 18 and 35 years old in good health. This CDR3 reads CASSPTGPAYEQYF. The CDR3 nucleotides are TGTGCCAGCAGCCCGACAGGGCCTGCCTACGAGCAGTACTTC.